The entry below gives a single T cell receptor beta chain sequence along with its context. Its antigen remains unknown. TCRdb used MiXCR to reprocess the RT-PCR reads, holding one entry per CDR3 protein. The top ten hold about 12% of the sample, which has approximately 530,000 distinct CDR3 sequences, approximately 13% seen once. This sample is part of a study of response to subunit inactivated influenza vaccine. Per the germline V gene, CDR1 is MNHNS and CDR2 is SASEGT. The CDR3 runs 13 residues. The ends were cut back, 5 bases at V and 3 bases at J, with 10 bases in the middle. Study-level points and caveats: It was suggested by the authors that few new T cells are recruited by each seasonal influenza vaccination.

The chain joins TRBV6-1 to TRBJ2-5; tentative D call: TRBD1 (6 bases). The source is a man aged 50 or older who received an inactivated influenza vaccine. The source was PBMCs from blood, collected more than 35 days after vaccination. CDR3 loop: CASSLRDKETQYF. The CDR3 DNA reads as TGTGCCAGCAGTCTCCGGGACAAAGAGACCCAGTACTTC.